This passage covers 11 T cell receptor beta chains from one sample sequenced in a study of blood T cell repertoires in COVID-19. The assay was immunoSEQ multiplex PCR, and TCRdb's table has in-frame clones only and misses some. The table records under 250,000 clones, under 90% of them present only once. Input material: peripheral blood. All receptors derive from a woman in her thirties or forties with active or convalescent COVID-19.

The chain combines TRBV6-1 with TRBJ2-7, with TRBD1 identical over 10 bases. With 0 bases clipped from V and 5 bases from J, the junction kept 4 bases outside the gene matches. The CDR3 is made up of 15 amino acids. Germline lookup yields CDR1 MNHNS and CDR2 SASEGT. CDR3 in DNA: TGTGCCAGCAGTGAAGCCTGGGGACAGGGGAACGAGCAGTACTTC. The encoded protein is CASSEAWGQGNEQYF.

V usage is TRBV10-1 and J usage is TRBJ2-1; D is unresolved. V was shortened by 2 bases and J by 5 bases, with 7 bases between the two germline ends. The CDR3 is 13 residues long. Germline V gene data show CDR1 as WNHNN and CDR2 as SYGVQD (reference sequence). CDR3 in DNA: TGCGCCAGCAGTGAGGAGCCTGACAATGAGCAGTTCTTC. It encodes CASSEEPDNEQFF.

The V gene is TRBV7-2, the J gene TRBJ2-1, with 11 bases aligning to TRBD2. With V trimmed by 3 bases and J by 8 bases, 6 bases remained unmatched. CDR1 and CDR2 (germline): SGHTA, FQGNSA. The CDR3 length is 15 residues. The CDR3 protein is CASSFSGGALDEQFF. The DNA of the CDR3 is TGTGCCAGCAGCTTTAGCGGGGGGGCTCTCGATGAGCAGTTCTTC.

The V and J genes are TRBV11-3 and TRBJ2-7; the match to TRBD2 covers 8 bases. Germline CDR1 and CDR2: SGHNT and YENEEA. The CDR3 contains 15 residues. V lost 5 bases and J lost 0; bases outside the gene matches: 6. CDR3 nucleotides: TGTGCCAGCAGCCCTCGGGGGGGGAGCTCCTACGAGCAGTACTTC. It codes for CASSPRGGSSYEQYF.

J is TRBJ2-2 and V is TRBV7-3, with 8 bases fitting TRBD2. The germline CDR1 and CDR2 sequences are SGHTA and FQGTGA. The junction had 0 bases not matched to a gene; V was cut back by 0 bases and J by 0 bases. This CDR3 comprises 16 residues. The CDR3 sequence is CASSLTGLANTGELFF. The CDR3 DNA is TGTGCCAGCAGCTTAACGGGACTAGCGAACACCGGGGAGCTGTTTTTT.

The chain has TRBV6-5 and TRBJ2-1; TRBD2 matches 8 bases. V shed 2 bases, J shed 4 bases, and the junction held 4 bases outside the gene matches. Germline V lookup: CDR1 MNHEY, CDR2 SVGAGI. The CDR3 is 15 residues long. The CDR3 bases are TGTGCCAGCAGTTACGGGACTAGTACGTACAATGAGCAGTTCTTC. Translation: CASSYGTSTYNEQFF.

The gene calls are TRBV12-5 and TRBJ1-1; D call uncertain. CDR1 LGHNT and CDR2 FRNRAP come from the germline V gene. CDR3 length: 15 residues. V was clipped by 2 bases and J by 1 base, with 11 bases between them. CDR3 region: CASGLWPRGNTEAFF. Written as DNA, the CDR3 is TGTGCTAGTGGTTTGTGGCCTCGAGGGAACACTGAAGCTTTCTTT. Supplemented by reference TRBV12-5 and TRBJ1-1, the full variable domain reads DARVTQTPRHKVTEMGQEVTMRCQPILGHNTVFWYRQTMMQGLELLAYFRNRAPLDDSGMPKDRFSAEMPDATLATLKIQPSEPRDSAVYFCASGLWPRGNTEAFFGQGTRLTVV.

The CDR3 loop is CATSDLGSSSFEADTQYF. CDR3 coding DNA: TGTGCCACCAGTGATTTGGGGAGCAGCAGCTTCGAGGCAGATACGCAGTATTTT. The chain employs TRBV24-1 and TRBJ2-3; tentative D call: TRBD2 (5 bases). Germline values: CDR1 KGHDR, CDR2 SFDVKD. V dropped 0 bases and J dropped 4 bases, with 19 bases sitting between them. The CDR3 length is 18 residues.

The chain joins TRBV6-5 to TRBJ1-3; D uncertain. Trimming cost V 6 bases and J 0 bases, with 9 bases left between them. In germline, CDR1 is MNHEY, CDR2 SVGAGI. The CDR3 length is 14 residues. CDR3 sequence reads: CASSRGISGNTIYF. In DNA, the CDR3 is TGTGCCAGCAGCCGCGGGATCTCTGGAAACACCATATATTTT.

This chain joins TRBV7-9 and TRBJ2-5; 11 bases map to TRBD2. The J segment lost 1 base and the V segment lost 4 bases, leaving 2 bases of the junction unmatched. The CDR3 is made up of 15 amino acids. The germline V gene has CDR1 SEHNR and CDR2 FQNEAQ (reference sequence). The CDR3 loop reads CASSYGTSGQETQYF. CDR3 in DNA: TGTGCCAGCAGCTATGGGACTAGCGGCCAAGAGACCCAGTACTTC.

V is TRBV28 and J is TRBJ2-2; the D gene is possibly TRBD2 (5 bases). This CDR3 is 16 amino acids long. The germline V gene encodes CDR1 MDHEN and CDR2 SYDVKM. V was trimmed by 6 bases and J by 2 bases, leaving 16 bases between them. CDR3 amino acids: CASSPLGSGNTGELFF. The CDR3 coding sequence is TGTGCCAGCAGCCCGCTAGGAAGCGGTAACACCGGGGAGCTGTTTTTT.